The 17 T cell receptor beta chains below all came from one sample that was sequenced in a study of lymphopenia after photon versus proton radiotherapy. The assay was immunoSEQ multiplex PCR, and TCRdb's table has in-frame clones only and misses some. The sample contains roughly 41,000 clones, about 84% of which appear only once. Sample: peripheral blood, taken from a patient treated with photon-based radiotherapy. The receptor set was obtained from a man in his fifties with gastric cancer.

This chain joins TRBV18 and TRBJ1-1; TRBD1 is a possible D gene (5 bases). The CDR3 length is 12 residues. In germline, CDR1 is KGHSH, CDR2 LQKENI. V gave up 3 bases and J gave up 9 bases, with 11 bases separating them. As DNA, the CDR3 is TGTGCCAGCTCACCGGTTGGGGGACAAGCTTTCTTT. Translating it yields CASSPVGGQAFF.

The rearrangement uses TRBV19 and TRBJ1-1; perhaps TRBD1 as D (5 bases). CDR1 and CDR2 from the germline V gene are LNHDA and SQIVND (reference sequence). This CDR3 is 15 amino acids long. V lost 3 bases to trimming and J lost 5 bases, with 16 bases between them. The CDR3 DNA reads as TGTGCCAGTAGTATCGGGACCCCAGGCGGAACTGAAGCTTTCTTT. Its translation is CASSIGTPGGTEAFF.

The J gene is TRBJ1-5, the V gene TRBV5-8; D unresolved. CDR1 is SGHTS and CDR2 is YDEGEE in the germline V gene. V was cut by 0 bases and J by 0 bases, with 13 bases left in between. This CDR3 has 17 amino acids. The CDR3 region has the DNA TGTGCCAGCAGCTTGGGGACGGTGATCAATAGCAATCAGCCCCAGCATTTT. Translated, it gives CASSLGTVINSNQPQHF.

V is TRBV5-5 and J is TRBJ2-7; D tentatively fits TRBD1 or TRBD2 (5 bases each). V lost 0 bases to trimming and J lost 2 bases, with 15 bases between them. This CDR3 has 16 amino acids. The germline CDR1 and CDR2 sequences are SGHKS and YYEKEE (reference sequence). CDR3 in amino acids: CASSLEVRLQAYEQYF. CDR3 coding DNA: TGTGCCAGCAGCTTGGAAGTTCGACTACAGGCCTACGAGCAGTACTTC.

The V and J genes are TRBV7-9 and TRBJ1-2; the D gene is possibly TRBD1 (5 bases). Trimming removed 5 bases from V and 10 bases from J, with 11 bases in between. Germline V gene data show CDR1 as SEHNR and CDR2 as FQNEAQ (reference sequence). This CDR3 region has 11 residues. CDR3 protein: CASSPDRAYTF. In DNA, the CDR3 is TGTGCCAGCAGCCCCGACAGAGCCTACACCTTC.

As regards this clone: Sequence at one end of the junction differs from germline and may be a read error. The V and J genes are TRBV10-3 and TRBJ1-2, with TRBD1 matching 8 bases. CDR3 length: 15 amino acids. Germline V gives CDR1 ENHRY, CDR2 SYGVKD. In DNA form, the CDR3 reads TGTGCCATCAGTGCAGGACAGGGTTATTCCAATGGCGACACCTTC. Encoded protein: CAISAGQGYSNGDTF.

The V and J genes are TRBV7-8 and TRBJ2-1, with 10 bases aligning to TRBD2. V lost 0 bases, J lost 10 bases, and 9 bases stayed unmatched. Germline-derived CDR1 and CDR2 are SGHVS and FQNEAQ. The CDR3 totals 16 residues. DNA for the CDR3: TGTGCCAGCAGCTTAGCGTCTCGACTAGCGGGCGGGGAGCAGTTCTTC. Its translation: CASSLASRLAGGEQFF.

The chain uses TRBV4-3 and TRBJ1-5; TRBD1 is a possible D gene (6 bases). Germline CDR1 is LGHNA and CDR2 is YSLEER. CDR3 size: 14 residues. V shed 5 bases and J shed 7 bases, with 15 bases lying between them. The CDR3 region has the DNA TGCGCCAGCAGCTCTTCTTGGGGGCCCCAGCCCCAGCATTTT. It specifies CASSSSWGPQPQHF.

This clone was counted a single time. The CDR3 sequence: CAWSAGAPNEKLFF. The CDR3 region has the DNA TGTGCCTGGAGCGCAGGGGCCCCTAATGAAAAACTGTTTTTT. This chain connects TRBV30 to TRBJ1-4; D perhaps matches TRBD1 (6 bases). Germline CDR1 is GTSNPN and CDR2 is SVGIG (reference sequence). CDR3 size: 14 residues. With 3 bases removed from V and 3 bases from J, the gap between germline ends came to 11 bases.

The rearrangement uses TRBV2 and TRBJ1-1; D gene uncertain. Trimming left V 4 bases short and J 2 bases short, with 11 bases between. Germline-derived CDR1 and CDR2 are SNHLY and FYNNEI. The CDR3 covers 14 residues. The CDR3 loop reads CASSAQIINTEAFF. The CDR3, as DNA: TGTGCCAGCAGTGCGCAGATTATTAACACTGAAGCTTTCTTT.

The chain employs TRBV18 and TRBJ2-7; 10 bases map to TRBD1. Germline CDR1 reads KGHSH; CDR2 reads LQKENI. The CDR3 has 13 residues. With V trimmed by 0 bases and J by 9 bases, 2 bases remained unmatched. CDR3 DNA: TGTGCCAGCTCACCACCGGGGACAGGGGCGCAGTACTTC. Amino acids: CASSPPGTGAQYF.

The V gene is TRBV5-5, the J gene TRBJ1-2, with 7 bases lining up with TRBD1. Germline CDR1 SGHKS, CDR2 YYEKEE (reference sequence). This CDR3 contains 15 residues. V shed 0 bases and J 7 bases; nucleotides not matched to a gene: 9. The CDR3 nucleotides read TGTGCCAGCAGCTTGGCCGAGGGGACAGTCGTTGGCTACACCTTC. Its translation: CASSLAEGTVVGYTF.

This chain joins TRBV5-4 and TRBJ2-3, with D possibly being TRBD2 (6 bases). Germline loops: CDR1 SGHNT, CDR2 YYREEE (reference sequence). CDR3 length equals 15 residues. The germline V and J ends were trimmed by 0 bases and 3 bases, with 11 bases remaining between them. Here the CDR3 reads CASSLGAGRTDTQYF. The CDR3, as DNA: TGTGCCAGCAGCTTGGGGGCCGGGAGAACAGATACGCAGTATTTT.

This clone showed up just a few times. The V and J genes are TRBV13 and TRBJ2-3; possible D gene TRBD1, 6 bases. Per the germline V gene, CDR1 is PRHDT and CDR2 is FYEKMQ (reference sequence). The CDR3 contains 14 residues. V lost 3 bases, J lost 4 bases, and 11 bases lay in between. CDR3 DNA sequence: TGTGCCAGCAGCTTTGGGACAAGGGCAGATACGCAGTATTTT. It is translated as CASSFGTRADTQYF. The variable domain in full, with the rest retrieved from reference TRBV13 and TRBJ2-3, is AAGVIQSPRHLIKEKRETATLKCYPIPRHDTVYWYQQGPGQDPQFLISFYEKMQSDKGSIPDRFSAQQFSDYHSELNMSSLELGDSALYFCASSFGTRADTQYFGPGTRLTVL.

The chain links TRBV30 to TRBJ2-7; 7 nucleotides match TRBD2. The CDR3 runs 14 residues. Trimming took 4 bases from V and 0 from J; bases not matched to a gene: 6. Per germline, CDR1 GTSNPN and CDR2 SVGIG (reference sequence). CDR3 sequence reads: CAWTSGPSSYEQYF. As DNA, the CDR3 is TGTGCCTGGACTAGCGGCCCGAGCTCCTACGAGCAGTACTTC.

The CDR3: CASSFAAGISYEQYF. For the CDR3, the DNA is TGTGCCAGCAGTTTTGCAGCGGGTATCTCGTACGAGCAGTACTTC. The chain carries TRBV28 and TRBJ2-7; D perhaps matches TRBD2 (6 bases). The CDR3 is 15 residues long. Germline V gene sequence: CDR1 MDHEN, CDR2 SYDVKM. The germline V and J ends were trimmed by 3 bases and 4 bases, with 16 bases remaining between them.

J is TRBJ1-5 and V is TRBV7-9, with D perhaps matching TRBD1 (5 bases). Germline values: CDR1 SEHNR, CDR2 FQNEAQ (reference sequence). The V gene lost 4 bases and the J gene lost 5 bases, with 18 bases spanning the gap. The CDR3 consists of 16 residues. CDR3 nucleotides: TGTGCCAGCAGCTCTTGGGACTTCTACGGCCATCAGCCCCAGCATTTT. It specifies CASSSWDFYGHQPQHF.